This TCR beta chain comes out of a study of T cell responses to AZD1222 COVID-19 vaccine. Whole-study results and caveats: There were mostly white British donors and more females than males, and clonal diversity was possibly underestimated.

Per germline, CDR1 LGHDT and CDR2 YNNKEL (reference sequence). The CDR3 is made up of 15 amino acids. The V segment lost 2 bases and the J segment 4 bases; nucleotides outside the gene matches: 7. This clone was seen once. What it binds is unknown. Clones were read by immunoSEQ multiplex PCR, and TCRdb kept only the in-frame ones, dropping some. The data hold some 130,000 clones, with around nine tenths observed a single time. The chain uses TRBV3-1 (or the pseudogene TRBV3-2) and TRBJ1-2; 7 bases are shared with TRBD1. This sequence originates from an adult in good health. The source material was peripheral blood, sampled on day 0 of AZD1222 vaccination. The CDR3 region has the DNA TGTGCCAGCAGCCAAACACAGGGGCCGAGCTATGGCTACACCTTC. Translating gives CASSQTQGPSYGYTF.